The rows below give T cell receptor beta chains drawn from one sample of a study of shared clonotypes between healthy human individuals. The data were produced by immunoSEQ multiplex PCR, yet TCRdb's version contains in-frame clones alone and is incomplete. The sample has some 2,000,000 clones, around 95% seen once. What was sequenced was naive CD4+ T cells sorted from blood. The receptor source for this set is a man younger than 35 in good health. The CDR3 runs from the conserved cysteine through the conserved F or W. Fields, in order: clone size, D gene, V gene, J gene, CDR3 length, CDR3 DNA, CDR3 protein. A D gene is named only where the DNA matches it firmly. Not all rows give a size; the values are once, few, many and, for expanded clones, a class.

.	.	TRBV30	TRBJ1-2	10	TGTGCCTGGGGGCACGATGGCTACACCTTC	CAWGHDGYTF
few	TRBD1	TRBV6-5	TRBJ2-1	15	TGTGCCAGCAGGACGGGGACAGGGGTTTACAATGAGCAGTTCTTC	CASRTGTGVYNEQFF
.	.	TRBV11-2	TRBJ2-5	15	TGTGCCAGCAGTCAATTTGGACGCAACCAAGAGACCCAGTACTTC	CASSQFGRNQETQYF
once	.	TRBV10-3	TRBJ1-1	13	TGTGCCATCACTACGGGGATGAACACTGAAGCTTTCTTT	CAITTGMNTEAFF
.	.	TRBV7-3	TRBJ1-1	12	TGTGCCAGCAGCTTAAAGGGCACTGAAGCTTTCTTT	CASSLKGTEAFF
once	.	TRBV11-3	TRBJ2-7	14	TGTGCCAGCAGCCCCGCCGGGGCTCGGTACGAGCAGTACTTC	CASSPAGARYEQYF
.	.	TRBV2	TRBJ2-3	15	TGTGCCAGCTACCGACTCGGTCCTAGCACAGATACGCAGTATTTT	CASYRLGPSTDTQYF
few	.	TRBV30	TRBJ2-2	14	TGTGCCTGGAGTGTCGGGGGGAACACCGGGGAGCTGTTTTTT	CAWSVGGNTGELFF
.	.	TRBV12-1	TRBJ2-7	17	TGTGCCAGCAGCTTTAAATGGTATAGACTAGCGGGAGATGAGCAGTACTTC	CASSFKWYRLAGDEQYF
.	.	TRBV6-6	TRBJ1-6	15	TGTGCCAGCAGTAAACCGGGACACGAGGATTCACCCCTCCACTTT	CASSKPGHEDSPLHF
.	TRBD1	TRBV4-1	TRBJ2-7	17	TGCGCCAGCAGCCCGGGGACAGGGGGCAGTGGCTCCTACGAGCAGTACTTC	CASSPGTGGSGSYEQYF
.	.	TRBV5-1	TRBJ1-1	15	TGCGCCAGCAGCTTAGCATCCGGGCGCGGCACTGAAGCTTTCTTT	CASSLASGRGTEAFF
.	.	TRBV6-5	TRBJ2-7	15	TGTGCCAGCAGTTACTCCGGAGAGGGATATGAAGAGCAGTACTTC	CASSYSGEGYEEQYF
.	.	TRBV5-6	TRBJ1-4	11	TGTGCCAGCAGCTTCGGCGAAAAACTGTTTTTT	CASSFGEKLFF
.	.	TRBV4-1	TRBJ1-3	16	TGCGCCAGCAGCCAAGTAGCCAGCATCTCTGGAAACACCATATATTTT	CASSQVASISGNTIYF
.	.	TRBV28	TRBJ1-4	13	TGTGCCAGCAGAGGGACCTATAATGAAAAACTGTTTTTT	CASRGTYNEKLFF
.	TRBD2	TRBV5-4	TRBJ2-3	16	TGTGCCAGCAGCTTGGGTAGCGGGGGGAAGTCAGATACGCAGTATTTT	CASSLGSGGKSDTQYF
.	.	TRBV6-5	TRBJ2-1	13	TGTGCCAGCCGGGGGAGCGGGCGCGGTGAGCAGTTCTTC	CASRGSGRGEQFF
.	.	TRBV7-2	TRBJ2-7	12	TGTGCCAGCAGCCGGACACTTTACGAGCAGTACTTC	CASSRTLYEQYF
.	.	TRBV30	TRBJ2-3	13	TGTGCCTGGAGGTCCCCGGGCACAGATACGCAGTATTTT	CAWRSPGTDTQYF
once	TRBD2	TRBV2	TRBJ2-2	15	TGTGCCAGCAGAGCTAGCGGGGGTAACACCGGGGAGCTGTTTTTT	CASRASGGNTGELFF